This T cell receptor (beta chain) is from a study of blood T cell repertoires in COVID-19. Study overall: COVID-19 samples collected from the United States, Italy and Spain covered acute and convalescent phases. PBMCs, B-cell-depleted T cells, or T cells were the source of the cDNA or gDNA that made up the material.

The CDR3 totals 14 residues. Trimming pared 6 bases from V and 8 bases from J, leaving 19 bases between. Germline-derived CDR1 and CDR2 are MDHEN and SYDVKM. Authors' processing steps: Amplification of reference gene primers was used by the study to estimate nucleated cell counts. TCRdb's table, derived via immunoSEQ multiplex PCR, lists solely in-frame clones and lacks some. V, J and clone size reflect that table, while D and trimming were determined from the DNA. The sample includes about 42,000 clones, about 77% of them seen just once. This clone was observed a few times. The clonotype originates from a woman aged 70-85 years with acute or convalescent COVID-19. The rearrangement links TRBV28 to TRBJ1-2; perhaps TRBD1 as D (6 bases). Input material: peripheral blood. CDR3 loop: CASRLRTGLGGYTF. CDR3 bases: TGTGCCAGCAGATTACGTACAGGGTTGGGAGGCTACACCTTC.